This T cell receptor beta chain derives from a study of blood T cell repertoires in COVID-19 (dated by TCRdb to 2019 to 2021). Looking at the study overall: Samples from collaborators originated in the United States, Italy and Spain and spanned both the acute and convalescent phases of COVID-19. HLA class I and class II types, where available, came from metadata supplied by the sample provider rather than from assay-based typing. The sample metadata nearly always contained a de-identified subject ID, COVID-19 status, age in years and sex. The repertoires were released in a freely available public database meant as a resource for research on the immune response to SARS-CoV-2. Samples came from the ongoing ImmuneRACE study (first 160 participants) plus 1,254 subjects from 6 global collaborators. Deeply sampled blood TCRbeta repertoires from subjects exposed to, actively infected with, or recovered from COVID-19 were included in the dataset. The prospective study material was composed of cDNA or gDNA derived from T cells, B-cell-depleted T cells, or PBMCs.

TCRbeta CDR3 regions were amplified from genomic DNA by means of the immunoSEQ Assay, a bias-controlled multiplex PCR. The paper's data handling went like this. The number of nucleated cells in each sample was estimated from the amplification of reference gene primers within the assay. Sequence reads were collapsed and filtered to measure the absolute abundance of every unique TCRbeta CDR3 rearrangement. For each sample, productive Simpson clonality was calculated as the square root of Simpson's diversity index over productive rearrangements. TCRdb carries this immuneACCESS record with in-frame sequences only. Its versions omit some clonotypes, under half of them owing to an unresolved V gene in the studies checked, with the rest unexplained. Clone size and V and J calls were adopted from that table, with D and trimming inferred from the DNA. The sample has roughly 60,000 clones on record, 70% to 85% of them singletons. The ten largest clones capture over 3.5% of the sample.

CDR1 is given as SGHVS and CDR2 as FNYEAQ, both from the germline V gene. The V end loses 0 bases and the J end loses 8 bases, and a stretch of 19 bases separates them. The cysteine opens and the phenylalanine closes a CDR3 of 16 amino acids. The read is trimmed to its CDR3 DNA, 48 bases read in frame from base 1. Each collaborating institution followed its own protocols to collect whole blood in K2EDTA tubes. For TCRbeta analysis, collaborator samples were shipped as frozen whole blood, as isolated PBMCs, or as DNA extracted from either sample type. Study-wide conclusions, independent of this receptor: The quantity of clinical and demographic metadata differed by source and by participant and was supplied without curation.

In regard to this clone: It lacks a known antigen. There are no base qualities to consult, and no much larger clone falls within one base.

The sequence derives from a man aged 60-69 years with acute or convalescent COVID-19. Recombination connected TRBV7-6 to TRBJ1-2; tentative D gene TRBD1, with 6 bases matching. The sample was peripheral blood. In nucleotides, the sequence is TGTGCCAGCAGCTTAGCCTTGGGGGCGGGGGGAGAGGGCTACACCTTC. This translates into CASSLALGAGGEGYTF.